The source of this TCR beta chain is a study of tissue T cells after allogeneic stem cell transplantation. The CDR3 runs to 15 residues. V lost 1 base and J lost 0, with 8 bases in between. Germline V lookup: CDR1 LGHNA, CDR2 YNLKQL (reference sequence). This clone rates as large (0.1 to 1%). Mouse names are used for the genes. The read ends 1 residue shy of where the CDR3 ends; the end is completed using the germline J gene. Sequencing used immunoSEQ multiplex PCR; TCRdb keeps in-frame clones, though not all of them. In the table there are several thousand clones, less than 55% of which are singletons. Time point in this sample: mouse harvest day 14 after allogeneic transplant. The graft held 10^6 splenic CD5+ T cells and 10^7 T-cell-depleted bone marrow cells. This mouse GVHD model was MHC-mismatched B6 to BALB/c, profiled day 7 or 14.

Sequencing was carried out using gut tissue. The chain is built from TRBV5 and TRBJ2-5, with a possible D match to TRBD2 (6 bases). This TCR came from a female BALB/c mouse given C57BL/6 T cells with graft-versus-host disease after an allogeneic hematopoietic cell transplant. The CDR3: CASSQGWGNQDTQYF. The DNA read from the CDR3 is TGTGCCAGCAGCCAAGGATGGGGGAACCAAGACACCCAGTAC.